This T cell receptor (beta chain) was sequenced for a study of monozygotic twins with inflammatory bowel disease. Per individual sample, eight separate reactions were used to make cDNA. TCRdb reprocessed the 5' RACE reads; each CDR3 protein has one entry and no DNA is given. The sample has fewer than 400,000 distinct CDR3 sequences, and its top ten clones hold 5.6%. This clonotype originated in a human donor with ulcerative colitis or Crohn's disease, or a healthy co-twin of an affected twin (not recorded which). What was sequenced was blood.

The CDR3 protein is CASRSPDSTDTQYF. The V and J genes are TRBV28 and TRBJ2-3. Germline V gives CDR1 MDHEN, CDR2 SYDVKM. This CDR3 is built from 14 residues.